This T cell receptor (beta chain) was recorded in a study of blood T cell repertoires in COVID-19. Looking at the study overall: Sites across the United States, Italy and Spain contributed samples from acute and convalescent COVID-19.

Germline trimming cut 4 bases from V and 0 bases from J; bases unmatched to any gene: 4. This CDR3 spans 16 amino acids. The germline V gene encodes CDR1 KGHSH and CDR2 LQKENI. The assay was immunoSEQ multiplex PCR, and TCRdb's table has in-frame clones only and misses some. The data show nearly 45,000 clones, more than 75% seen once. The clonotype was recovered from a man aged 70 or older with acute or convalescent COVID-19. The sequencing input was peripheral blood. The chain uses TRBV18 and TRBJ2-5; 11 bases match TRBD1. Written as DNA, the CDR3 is TGTGCCAGCTCACTCGGGACAGGGGGGAACCAAGAGACCCAGTACTTC. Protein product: CASSLGTGGNQETQYF.